This TCR beta chain appears in the sequencing data of a study of T cell responses to AZD1222 COVID-19 vaccine. The method was immunoSEQ multiplex PCR; TCRdb's version includes in-frame clones alone and lacks a portion of them. This sample yields around 100,000 clones, of which about 87% are seen a single time; 20% belongs to the top ten. This clone was seen a single time. What it binds is not known. Study results and caveats: Nearly half of spike-specific TCRs reportedly target unmutated variant regions. A mostly white British donor set with more females was recruited, and clonal diversity was possibly underestimated. Baseline seropositivity occurred in only a handful of AZD1222 recipients.

This receptor was taken from an adult in good health. The sample here was peripheral blood, taken on day 0 of AZD1222 vaccination.

The CDR3 spells CATSDLWGPETQYF. Here the CDR3 DNA reads TGTGCCACCAGTGATTTGTGGGGACCTGAGACCCAGTACTTC. This sequence joins TRBV24-1 and TRBJ2-5; possibly TRBD1 or TRBD2 for D (5 bases each). The V gene lost 0 bases and the J gene lost 5 bases, with 9 bases spanning the gap. The germline gives CDR1 KGHDR, CDR2 SFDVKD. This CDR3 comprises 14 residues.